These 12 T cell receptor beta chains originate from one sample sequenced in a study of glioma-infiltrating T cells after dendritic cell vaccination listed by TCRdb under 2016. The method was the immunoSEQ multiplex PCR assay. Imported from immuneACCESS, the table was reduced by TCRdb to in-frame sequences with V and J called. These copies leave out some clones; in studies compared against another copy, an unresolved V gene accounts for under half, and the cause of the remainder is not known. This sample lists roughly 47,000 clones; roughly 85% were detected once. The top ten hold roughly 11% of the sample. The source was blood, collected before dendritic cell vaccination. These receptors were obtained from a human donor with glioblastoma.

The CDR3 nucleotides read TGTGCCAGCAGCCAAGGGCGGGGGGGCCCTTACGAGCAGTACTTC. Translation gives CASSQGRGGPYEQYF. The V and J genes are TRBV4-2 and TRBJ2-7; 9 bases are shared with TRBD2. Germline CDR1 LGHNA, CDR2 YNFKEQ. J was trimmed by 4 bases and V by 1 base; bases with no gene match: 5. The CDR3 is 15 residues long.

This chain uses TRBV7-8 with TRBJ1-3; TRBD1 agrees at 7 bases. The germline CDR1 and CDR2 sequences are SGHVS and FQNEAQ. The J segment lost 8 bases and the V segment lost 0 bases, leaving 10 bases of the junction unmatched. The CDR3 covers 16 residues. CDR3 DNA sequence: TGTGCCAGCAGCTTAGCGTCGGGACAGAGGGGGGACACCATATATTTT. Residues: CASSLASGQRGDTIYF.

The genes are TRBV19 and TRBJ2-2; 8 bases fit TRBD1. CDR1 LNHDA and CDR2 SQIVND come from the germline V gene (reference sequence). Unmatched junction bases numbered 1, after V lost 5 bases and J lost 2 bases. The CDR3 spans 14 residues. CDR3 sequence: CASSQGANTGELFF. CDR3 nucleotide sequence: TGTGCCAGTAGTCAGGGGGCCAACACCGGGGAGCTGTTTTTT.

The chain has TRBV15 and TRBJ1-5, with 9 bases identical to TRBD1. The V segment lost 3 bases and the J segment 4 bases; nucleotides outside the gene matches: 7. The germline CDR1 and CDR2 sequences are LNHNV and YYDKDF (reference sequence). The CDR3 length is 16 residues. The CDR3 DNA reads as TGTGCCACCAGCAGCGAACAGGGGGCAAGGAATCAGCCCCAGCATTTT. Encoded protein: CATSSEQGARNQPQHF.

The chain uses TRBV6-1 and TRBJ1-2; D call uncertain. The V and J ends lost 5 bases and 1 base respectively, with 2 bases between them. Germline CDR1 is MNHNS and CDR2 is SASEGT. This CDR3 spans 11 amino acids. The CDR3 DNA reads TGTGCCAGCAGTTATAACTATGGCTACACCTTC. Translated, it gives CASSYNYGYTF.

CDR3 residues: CASSISRGRDEQYF. The CDR3 DNA sequence: TGTGCCAGTAGTATTTCGAGGGGGCGGGACGAGCAGTACTTC. This chain links TRBV19 with TRBJ2-7; 7 positions agree with TRBD1. The V and J ends lost 3 bases and 5 bases, in that order; junction bases with no gene match: 7. The germline V gene encodes CDR1 LNHDA and CDR2 SQIVND (reference sequence). This CDR3 has 14 residues.

The gene calls are TRBV7-9 and TRBJ1-2; weak D call: TRBD1 (6 bases). V shed 6 bases and J shed 6 bases, with 14 bases lying between them. The CDR3 spans 13 residues. Per germline, CDR1 SEHNR and CDR2 FQNEAQ (reference sequence). The CDR3 region has the DNA TGTGCCAGCAGTTTCAGGGGAGTCCATGGCTACACCTTC. Encoded protein: CASSFRGVHGYTF.

A single count supports this clone. The CDR3 nucleotides are TGCAGCGTTGACGGACAGGGATCCTACGAGCAGTACTTC. Its protein product is CSVDGQGSYEQYF. This chain links TRBV29-1 with TRBJ2-7; 8 bases line up with TRBD1. This CDR3 has 13 amino acids. V shed 3 bases and J 1 base; nucleotides not matched to a gene: 2. The germline CDR1 and CDR2 sequences are SQVTM and ANQGSEA.

The V and J genes are TRBV4-1 and TRBJ1-5; the D is unclear. Germline loops: CDR1 MGHRA, CDR2 YSYEKL. V shed 0 bases and J shed 4 bases, with 13 bases lying between them. There are 16 residues in the CDR3. DNA for the CDR3: TGCGCCAGCAGCCAAGAGGGCAGAAGCCGGAATCAGCCCCAGCATTTT. Protein: CASSQEGRSRNQPQHF.

This clone has a single count. This chain joins TRBV4-1 and TRBJ2-1; 7 bases match TRBD2. The CDR3 contains 15 residues. Germline values: CDR1 MGHRA, CDR2 YSYEKL. V lost 0 bases, J lost 4 bases, and 3 bases stayed unmatched. Written as DNA, the CDR3 is TGCGCCAGCAGCCAAGATTGGGGGGGATACAATGAGCAGTTCTTC. Its protein product is CASSQDWGGYNEQFF.

This chain links TRBV6-5 with TRBJ2-7, with 9 bases matching TRBD1. J gave up 3 bases and V 5 bases, and 5 bases lay outside the gene matches. The germline V gene encodes CDR1 MNHEY and CDR2 SVGAGI. CDR3 length: 14 amino acids. This CDR3 reads CASSRGGQGYEQYF. Here the CDR3 DNA reads TGTGCCAGCAGTCGCGGGGGACAGGGCTACGAGCAGTACTTC.

The J gene is TRBJ1-2, the V gene TRBV11-3, with 10 bases identical to TRBD1. The V and J ends lost 4 bases and 6 bases, in that order; junction bases with no gene match: 11. Germline CDR1 SGHNT, CDR2 YENEEA. This CDR3 spans 16 amino acids. The CDR3 DNA reads TGTGCCAGCAGCTCCAGGGACAGGGGAAGATTAGATGGCTACACCTTC. Translating gives CASSSRDRGRLDGYTF.